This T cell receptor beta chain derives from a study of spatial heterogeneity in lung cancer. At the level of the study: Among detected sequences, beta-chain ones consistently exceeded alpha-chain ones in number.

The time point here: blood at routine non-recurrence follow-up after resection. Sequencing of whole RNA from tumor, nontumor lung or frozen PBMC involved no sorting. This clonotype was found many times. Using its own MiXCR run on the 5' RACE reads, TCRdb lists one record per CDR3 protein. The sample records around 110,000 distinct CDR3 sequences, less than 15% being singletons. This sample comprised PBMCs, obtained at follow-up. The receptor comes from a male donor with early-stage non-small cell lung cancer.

The CDR3 nucleotides are TGCGCCAGCAGCTTGGAAGCCGGAGGGGGCGATTCACCCCTCCACTTT. This encodes CASSLEAGGGDSPLHF. The V gene is TRBV5-1, the J gene TRBJ1-6, with 7 positions matching TRBD1. The CDR3 length is 16 residues. Germline V gives CDR1 SGHRS, CDR2 YFSETQ. V shed 0 bases, J shed 8 bases, and the junction held 8 bases outside the gene matches.